The 21 T cell receptor beta chains reported below all come from one sample, sequenced in a study of blood T cell repertoires in COVID-19. The data were produced by immunoSEQ multiplex PCR, yet TCRdb's version contains in-frame clones alone and is incomplete. The sample yields fewer than 180,000 clones, approximately 80% seen once. The sample consisted of peripheral blood. The receptors derive from a man in his 70s with acute or convalescent COVID-19.

The V and J genes are TRBV28 and TRBJ1-2; no reliable D call. V lost 3 bases to trimming and J lost 6 bases, with 5 bases between them. The CDR3 sequence is 11 residues long. The germline V gene encodes CDR1 MDHEN and CDR2 SYDVKM. CDR3 in amino acids: CASSFSDGYTF. The CDR3 coding sequence is TGTGCCAGCAGTTTTTCGGATGGCTACACCTTC.

The rearrangement joins TRBV11-1 to TRBJ2-3; 7 bases are a match to TRBD2. Trimming cost V 5 bases and J 3 bases; bases outside gene matches: 5. This CDR3 is built from 14 residues. Germline V gives CDR1 SGHAT, CDR2 FQDESV (reference sequence). CDR3 protein: CASSPWEGTDTQYF. The CDR3 DNA reads TGTGCCAGCAGCCCCTGGGAGGGTACAGATACGCAGTATTTT. The full variable domain, in which reference TRBV11-1 and TRBJ2-3 provide the parts outside the CDR3, is EAEVAQSPRYKITEKSQAVAFWCDPISGHATLYWYRQILGQGPELLVQFQDESVVDDSQLPKDRFSAERLKGVDSTLKIQPAELGDSAMYLCASSPWEGTDTQYFGPGTRLTVL.

The V and J genes are TRBV18 and TRBJ1-5, with 10 bases fitting TRBD1. The germline CDR1 and CDR2 sequences are KGHSH and LQKENI. The J segment lost 5 bases and the V segment lost 3 bases, leaving 1 base of the junction unmatched. The CDR3 loop spans 14 amino acids. The CDR3 spells CASSPGTGDQPQHF. The CDR3 DNA is TGTGCCAGCTCACCCGGGACAGGGGATCAGCCCCAGCATTTT.

The rearrangement uses TRBV4-1 and TRBJ2-7, with a tentative D call TRBD1 (5 bases). Germline CDR1 MGHRA, CDR2 YSYEKL. The ends were cut back, 1 base at V and 0 bases at J, with 13 bases in the middle. The CDR3 is 16 residues long. CDR3 in DNA: TGCGCCAGCAGCCAAGGGACATCCAAAATCTCCTACGAGCAGTACTTC. This gives the protein CASSQGTSKISYEQYF.

The chain combines TRBV5-1 with TRBJ1-1, with a weak D call TRBD1 (6 bases). The CDR3 spans 16 residues. V gave up 1 base and J gave up 0 bases, with 13 bases separating them. Germline assignment: CDR1 SGHRS and CDR2 YFSETQ. The CDR3: CASSLSAGVMNTEAFF. The CDR3 DNA follows: TGCGCCAGCAGCTTGTCGGCAGGGGTCATGAACACTGAAGCTTTCTTT.

This clone has only a few counts. The chain uses TRBV28 and TRBJ2-5; TRBD1 matches 10 bases. J was trimmed by 4 bases and V by 0 bases; bases with no gene match: 5. The germline CDR1 and CDR2 sequences are MDHEN and SYDVKM. CDR3 length: 16 amino acids. CDR3 DNA: TGTGCCAGCAGTTTATGGGGACAGGGGTCGGGAGAGACCCAGTACTTC. It codes for CASSLWGQGSGETQYF. The entire variable domain, with the rest obtained from reference TRBV28 and TRBJ2-5, is as follows: DVKVTQSSRYLVKRTGEKVFLECVQDMDHENMFWYRQDPGLGLRLIYFSYDVKMKEKGDIPEGYSVSREKKERFSLILESASTNQTSMYLCASSLWGQGSGETQYFGPGTRLLVL.

The J gene is TRBJ2-5, the V gene TRBV14; D unclear. The V and J ends lost 3 bases and 5 bases respectively, with 19 bases between them. The CDR3 extends over 16 amino acids. Per germline, CDR1 SGHDN and CDR2 FVKESK. The CDR3, as DNA: TGTGCCAGCAGCCAGTCTATTGCAGGTGGATGGGAGACCCAGTACTTC. Translating gives CASSQSIAGGWETQYF.

J is TRBJ2-1 and V is TRBV11-2; D perhaps matches TRBD1 (5 bases). The V end lost 0 bases, the J end lost 9 bases, and 15 bases lay between the germline ends. CDR1 is SGHAT and CDR2 is FQNNGV in the germline V gene. The CDR3 has 15 amino acids. DNA of the CDR3: TGTGCCAGCAGCTTAGATGGATTGGCAGGGTCTGAGCAGTTCTTC. Protein sequence: CASSLDGLAGSEQFF.

This clone has only one observation. V gene TRBV7-9 combines with J gene TRBJ2-2; TRBD1 aligns across 7 bases. The CDR3 consists of 15 residues. CDR1 and CDR2 from the germline V gene are SEHNR and FQNEAQ (reference sequence). The trim removed 1 base at V and 6 bases at J, leaving 5 bases unmatched. CDR3 bases: TGTGCCAGCAGCTTAGTGTCAGGGGGAGCCGGGGAGCTGTTTTTT. Its translation: CASSLVSGGAGELFF.

V and J are TRBV2 and TRBJ1-6, with D perhaps matching TRBD1 (6 bases). Between the trimmed V and J ends, which lost 6 bases and 3 bases, there was a span of 18 bases. CDR1 and CDR2 (germline): SNHLY, FYNNEI. The CDR3 loop spans 17 amino acids. This CDR3 reads CASRVRGSEYYNSPLHF. DNA of the CDR3: TGTGCCAGCAGGGTGAGGGGGTCGGAATACTATAATTCACCCCTCCACTTT. The full variable domain, with the rest looked up from reference TRBV2 and TRBJ1-6, is EPEVTQTPSHQVTQMGQEVILRCVPISNHLYFYWYRQILGQKVEFLVSFYNNEISEKSEIFDDQFSVERPDGSNFTLKIRSTKLEDSAMYFCASRVRGSEYYNSPLHFGNGTRLTVT.

The count of this clone is one. The CDR3 region is CASSEGINSGNTIYF. CDR3 in DNA: TGTGCCAGCAGCGAGGGGATAAACTCTGGAAACACCATATATTTT. V usage is TRBV9 and J usage is TRBJ1-3; D may be TRBD1 (5 bases). This CDR3 spans 15 amino acids. Per the germline V gene, CDR1 is SGDLS and CDR2 is YYNGEE. V was trimmed by 3 bases and J by 0 bases, leaving 10 bases between them.

This clone has just a few counts. V is TRBV5-6 and J is TRBJ2-7; possibly TRBD1 for D (6 bases). Trimming stripped 3 bases from V and 4 bases from J, with 17 bases between. The V gene's germline CDR1 is SGHDT and CDR2 YYEEEE. The CDR3 is made up of 15 amino acids. CDR3 in amino acids: CASSSPPAGAYEQYF. As DNA, the CDR3 is TGTGCCAGCAGCTCCCCCCCCGCAGGGGCGTACGAGCAGTACTTC.

This clone showed up many times. The chain recombines TRBV6-1 with TRBJ1-1; 9 bases are shared with TRBD1. Germline CDR1 reads MNHNS; CDR2 reads SASEGT. There are 17 residues in the CDR3. The trim removed 2 bases at V and 6 bases at J, leaving 13 bases unmatched. The CDR3 loop is CASSEKGTGLILAEAFF. CDR3 coding DNA: TGTGCCAGCAGTGAAAAGGGGACAGGGTTGATATTGGCTGAAGCTTTCTTT.

In DNA, the CDR3 is TGTGCCAGTAGCGTTTTTTTAGAATCGAATGAGCAGTTCTTC. Translating gives CASSVFLESNEQFF. The chain couples TRBV19 to TRBJ2-1; D gene ambiguous. Trimming cost V 6 bases and J 7 bases, with 16 bases left between them. The V gene's germline CDR1 is LNHDA and CDR2 SQIVND (reference sequence). The CDR3 is made up of 14 amino acids. Based on the CDR3 plus reference TRBV19 and TRBJ2-1, the full variable domain is DGGITQSPKYLFRKEGQNVTLSCEQNLNHDAMYWYRQDPGQGLRLIYYSQIVNDFQKGDIAEGYSVSREKKESFPLTVTSAQKNPTAFYLCASSVFLESNEQFFGPGTRLTVL.

The V call is TRBV4-1, the J call TRBJ2-7; perhaps TRBD2 as D (6 bases). The germline V and J ends were trimmed by 1 base and 2 bases, with 9 bases remaining between them. Looked up from germline, CDR1 is MGHRA and CDR2 is YSYEKL. This CDR3 has 14 amino acids. CDR3 in DNA: TGCGCCAGCAGCCAAGGGGGCGGGACCTACGAGCAGTACTTC. This codes for CASSQGGGTYEQYF.

This rearrangement joins TRBV24-1 to TRBJ2-3, with D possibly being TRBD1 (6 bases). This CDR3 has 15 residues. The germline gives CDR1 KGHDR, CDR2 SFDVKD. The V end was cut by 5 bases, the J end by 1 base, with 12 bases between. CDR3 nucleotides: TGTGCCACCAGTGCCAGGGGTCTGGGCACAGATACGCAGTATTTT. Translation gives CATSARGLGTDTQYF.

The chain combines TRBV27 with TRBJ1-5; 8 positions agree with TRBD1. This CDR3 contains 14 residues. Per the germline V gene, CDR1 is MNHEY and CDR2 is SMNVEV (reference sequence). V shed 5 bases and J 7 bases; nucleotides not matched to a gene: 7. DNA of the CDR3: TGTGCCAGCAGTCCGTTACAGGGGGGACAGCCCCAGCATTTT. Protein product: CASSPLQGGQPQHF.

The V and J genes are TRBV28 and TRBJ2-7, with D perhaps matching TRBD1 (6 bases). CDR1 and CDR2 from the germline V gene are MDHEN and SYDVKM. Trimming stripped 4 bases from V and 1 base from J, with 11 bases between. The CDR3 totals 14 residues. The CDR3 coding sequence is TGTGCCAGCAGTTCAGGGGCCATGTCCTACGAGCAGTACTTC. It codes for CASSSGAMSYEQYF.

This clone was observed a few times. The chain joins TRBV3-1 (or the pseudogene TRBV3-2) to TRBJ2-7; 7 nucleotides line up with TRBD1. Germline trimming cut 1 base from V and 0 bases from J; bases unmatched to any gene: 3. Per germline, CDR1 LGHDT and CDR2 YNNKEL (reference sequence). The CDR3 spans 15 residues. DNA of the CDR3: TGTGCCAGCAGCCAAGGATACAGGGGCTCCTACGAGCAGTACTTC. Amino acids: CASSQGYRGSYEQYF.

The chain joins TRBV11-2 to TRBJ2-7; 9 bases match TRBD1. The V gene's germline CDR1 is SGHAT and CDR2 FQNNGV. V trimming: 3 bases; J trimming: 4 bases; junction bases outside the gene matches: 4. This CDR3 spans 14 amino acids. The CDR3: CASSLDRGFYEQYF. CDR3 sequence (DNA): TGTGCCAGCAGCTTGGACAGGGGATTTTACGAGCAGTACTTC.

The V and J genes are TRBV27 and TRBJ2-5, with TRBD2 identical over 8 bases. The CDR3 consists of 13 residues. The V gene's germline CDR1 is MNHEY and CDR2 SMNVEV (reference sequence). V was clipped by 2 bases and J by 4 bases; unmatched bases: 0. CDR3 residues: CASSLAGGETQYF. The CDR3 DNA reads TGTGCCAGCAGTTTAGCGGGAGGAGAGACCCAGTACTTC.